Listed below are T cell receptor beta chains from one sample, sequenced in a study of blood T cell repertoires in COVID-19. Assay: immunoSEQ multiplex PCR; the TCRdb copy retains only in-frame clones and omits some. The data show about 300,000 clones, approximately 84% seen once. Sample: peripheral blood. Receptors were obtained from a human donor with COVID-19, enrolled during active disease. The donor label of this sample is uncertain. Each CDR3 is given with its conserved first and last residue. D genes are given only for firm matches.

length	D	V	J	CDR3
14	NA	TRBV28	TRBJ1-5	CASSLAGDNQPQHF
14	NA	TRBV6-5	TRBJ2-7	CASSRNGGRDEQYF
13	TRBD1	TRBV18	TRBJ1-2	CASSLGTGDGYTF
12	NA	TRBV10-3	TRBJ1-2	CAISQVNYGYTF
15	TRBD2	TRBV6-5	TRBJ2-1	CASSSLSGIGDEQFF
13	NA	TRBV28	TRBJ2-7	CASLRRGQDEQYF
14	NA	TRBV6-4	TRBJ2-2	CASRPDRNTGELFF
16	TRBD2	TRBV24-1	TRBJ2-3	CATSDAGTRSTDTQYF
16	TRBD1	TRBV19	TRBJ1-5	CASSIDHRGHGQPQHF
13	NA	TRBV30	TRBJ1-2	CAWSVLAEDGYTF
15	TRBD1	TRBV20-1	TRBJ1-5	CSASVIGTGNQPQHF
15	TRBD2	TRBV6-5	TRBJ2-2	CATTLQREGTGELFF
13	NA	TRBV4-3	TRBJ1-1	CASSHAGSFEAFF
16	TRBD2	TRBV19	TRBJ2-7	CASSTRTSGKEYEQYF
18	TRBD2	TRBV18	TRBJ2-7	CASSPYPSGRVDSYEQYF
17	TRBD1	TRBV20-1	TRBJ2-7	CSASGQGAQTQSYEQYF
12	NA	TRBV18	TRBJ1-5	CASSREDQPQHF
12	NA	TRBV19	TRBJ2-6	CATGAGANVLTF
18	TRBD2	TRBV5-1	TRBJ2-3	CASSLEFPSGRAGDTQYF
15	TRBD1	TRBV19	TRBJ1-1	CASSRGQGADTEAFF
14	NA	TRBV7-2	TRBJ1-5	CASSLVGTASDQHF
15	TRBD1	TRBV28	TRBJ1-1	CASTQTGVVNTEAFF
12	NA	TRBV7-9	TRBJ2-5	CASSRGQETQYF
15	TRBD2	TRBV3-1/TRBV3-2	TRBJ2-1	CASSHSGGQGNEQFF
15	TRBD1	TRBV2	TRBJ2-1	CASNRWTGATDEQFF
14	TRBD2	TRBV5-6	TRBJ2-1	CASSMPGLFGEQFF
14	NA	TRBV19	TRBJ2-1	CASSIRGRDTEQFF
16	NA	TRBV28	TRBJ1-1	CASSTAGLAPNTEAFF